The rows below give T cell receptor beta chains drawn from one sample of a study of blood T cell repertoires in COVID-19. Method: immunoSEQ multiplex PCR; TCRdb's copy keeps in-frame clones and lacks some. Among 250,000 to 300,000 clones listed, approximately 89% were seen once. The sample consisted of peripheral blood. The receptor source for this set is a woman aged 55 to 70 with acute or convalescent COVID-19. Both conserved end residues are part of each CDR3. A D gene is named only where the DNA matches it firmly. Not all rows give a size; the values are once, few, many and, for expanded clones, a class.

V gene: TRBV2
J gene: TRBJ1-5
D gene: NA
clone size: NA
CDR3 DNA: TGTGCCAGCAGTGATTGGTTAGGGGGCAATCAGCCCCAGCATTTT
CDR3 protein: CASSDWLGGNQPQHF

V gene: TRBV6-5
J gene: TRBJ2-7
D gene: NA
clone size: NA
CDR3 DNA: TGTGCCAGCAGCGGACTTTCGAGGGAGCAGTACTTC
CDR3 protein: CASSGLSREQYF

V gene: TRBV28
J gene: TRBJ1-1
D gene: NA
clone size: NA
CDR3 DNA: TGTGCCAGCAGTCCATACAGGGATAGCACTGAAGCTTTCTTT
CDR3 protein: CASSPYRDSTEAFF

V gene: TRBV6-5
J gene: TRBJ2-7
D gene: NA
clone size: NA
CDR3 DNA: TGTGCCAGCAGTTACTCGATCCAAACAAACTACGAGCAGTACTTC
CDR3 protein: CASSYSIQTNYEQYF

V gene: TRBV12-3/TRBV12-4
J gene: TRBJ1-3
D gene: TRBD1
clone size: few
CDR3 DNA: TGTGCCAGCAGGGGACAGGACACCATATATTTT
CDR3 protein: CASRGQDTIYF

V gene: TRBV27
J gene: TRBJ1-2
D gene: NA
clone size: NA
CDR3 DNA: TGTGCCAGCAGTCTCACAGGGCCCACTGATGGCTACACCTTC
CDR3 protein: CASSLTGPTDGYTF

V gene: TRBV27
J gene: TRBJ1-4
D gene: NA
clone size: few
CDR3 DNA: TGTGCCAGCAGTTACCGGACAGCCACTAATGAAAAACTGTTTTTT
CDR3 protein: CASSYRTATNEKLFF

V gene: TRBV7-2
J gene: TRBJ2-2
D gene: NA
clone size: NA
CDR3 DNA: TGTGCCAGCAGCCCCGGGGTACTGGGGGGGCACGGCGGGGAGCTGTTTTTT
CDR3 protein: CASSPGVLGGHGGELFF

V gene: TRBV15
J gene: TRBJ1-5
D gene: NA
clone size: NA
CDR3 DNA: TGTGCCACCAGCAGAGTTGGCGAGGGAACAAATCAGCCCCAGCATTTT
CDR3 protein: CATSRVGEGTNQPQHF

V gene: TRBV14
J gene: TRBJ1-1
D gene: TRBD1
clone size: NA
CDR3 DNA: TGTGCCAGCAGCCAAACAGGGGCTTGGAGCACTGAAGCTTTCTTT
CDR3 protein: CASSQTGAWSTEAFF

V gene: TRBV9
J gene: TRBJ2-1
D gene: TRBD1
clone size: NA
CDR3 DNA: TGTGCCAGCAGCGCTAAACCGGGACAGGTCTACAATGAGCAGTTCTTC
CDR3 protein: CASSAKPGQVYNEQFF

V gene: TRBV7-3
J gene: TRBJ2-1
D gene: TRBD2
clone size: NA
CDR3 DNA: TGTGCCAGCAGCACGGGGACTAGCATACGGAGGAATGAGCAGTTCTTC
CDR3 protein: CASSTGTSIRRNEQFF

V gene: TRBV28
J gene: TRBJ2-5
D gene: NA
clone size: NA
CDR3 DNA: TGTGCCAGCAGTTTCTGGACAGCGAACCAAGAGACCCAGTACTTC
CDR3 protein: CASSFWTANQETQYF

V gene: TRBV9
J gene: TRBJ1-2
D gene: TRBD1
clone size: NA
CDR3 DNA: TGTGCCAGCAGCGTAGACCCGGGACAGGGCTTCTATGGCTACACCTTC
CDR3 protein: CASSVDPGQGFYGYTF

V gene: TRBV4-2
J gene: TRBJ1-5
D gene: NA
clone size: NA
CDR3 DNA: TGTGCCAGCAGCCAAGTACCCGGACAGACTAAAACTCAGCCCCAGCATTTT
CDR3 protein: CASSQVPGQTKTQPQHF

V gene: TRBV30
J gene: TRBJ2-7
D gene: TRBD2
clone size: NA
CDR3 DNA: TGTGCCAGCGGGACTAGCGGGAGAGTAAGGTACTTC
CDR3 protein: CASGTSGRVRYF

V gene: TRBV28
J gene: TRBJ1-6
D gene: NA
clone size: NA
CDR3 DNA: TGTGCCAGCAGTTTAGGGTCTTCAGGGGTCCGTTATAATTCACCCCTCCACTTT
CDR3 protein: CASSLGSSGVRYNSPLHF

V gene: TRBV19
J gene: TRBJ2-7
D gene: NA
clone size: NA
CDR3 DNA: TGTGCCAGTAGTCCCACCGGGTACGAGCAGTACTTC
CDR3 protein: CASSPTGYEQYF

V gene: TRBV28
J gene: TRBJ2-1
D gene: TRBD2
clone size: NA
CDR3 DNA: TGTGCCAGCAGCCTGGGACTAGCGGGAGTTAACGATGAGCAGTTCTTC
CDR3 protein: CASSLGLAGVNDEQFF

V gene: TRBV6-5
J gene: TRBJ1-6
D gene: NA
clone size: NA
CDR3 DNA: TGTGCCAGCAGTTACGCAGAAAATTCACCCCTCCACTTT
CDR3 protein: CASSYAENSPLHF

V gene: TRBV3-1/TRBV3-2
J gene: TRBJ1-2
D gene: NA
clone size: NA
CDR3 DNA: TGTGCCAGCAGCCAAGATACAGGGACTGGCTACACCTTC
CDR3 protein: CASSQDTGTGYTF

V gene: TRBV7-9
J gene: TRBJ2-1
D gene: TRBD2
clone size: NA
CDR3 DNA: TGTGCCAGCAGCTCCCGGGAGGATTACAATGAGCAGTTCTTC
CDR3 protein: CASSSREDYNEQFF

V gene: TRBV15
J gene: TRBJ1-3
D gene: TRBD1
clone size: NA
CDR3 DNA: TGTGCCACCAGCAACGACAGGGTGGCAGGAGACACCATATATTTT
CDR3 protein: CATSNDRVAGDTIYF

V gene: TRBV24-1
J gene: TRBJ2-2
D gene: TRBD2
clone size: NA
CDR3 DNA: TGTGCCACCTCAGGACTAGCGGGAGGGCCTAGCGGGGAGCTGTTTTTT
CDR3 protein: CATSGLAGGPSGELFF

V gene: TRBV27
J gene: TRBJ1-5
D gene: NA
clone size: NA
CDR3 DNA: TGTGCCAGCAGTTCCCTCAGGTCGATGGGTCAGCCCCAGCATTTT
CDR3 protein: CASSSLRSMGQPQHF

V gene: TRBV4-1
J gene: TRBJ1-1
D gene: NA
clone size: NA
CDR3 DNA: TGCGCCAGCAGCCAAGCCGCGGGATTGGGTGAAGCTTTCTTT
CDR3 protein: CASSQAAGLGEAFF

V gene: TRBV20-1
J gene: TRBJ2-5
D gene: TRBD2
clone size: NA
CDR3 DNA: TGCAGTGCTAGTTTGGCGGGGGTGCCGGGGACCCAGTACTTC
CDR3 protein: CSASLAGVPGTQYF

V gene: TRBV19
J gene: TRBJ1-5
D gene: NA
clone size: NA
CDR3 DNA: TGTGCCACCATAGGGGGTTTAGCCCAGCATTTT
CDR3 protein: CATIGGLAQHF

V gene: TRBV7-3
J gene: TRBJ2-1
D gene: TRBD2
clone size: NA
CDR3 DNA: TGTGCCAGCTCCAAACCGGGGGGCTCCTACAATGAGCAGTTCTTC
CDR3 protein: CASSKPGGSYNEQFF

V gene: TRBV12-3/TRBV12-4
J gene: TRBJ1-2
D gene: NA
clone size: NA
CDR3 DNA: TGTGCCAGCAGTCCGCAAGTCTTGACTAGGCCTACCTTC
CDR3 protein: CASSPQVLTRPTF

V gene: TRBV19
J gene: TRBJ1-2
D gene: NA
clone size: few
CDR3 DNA: TGTGCCACCAACGACAGGCTCGGCTATGGCTACACCTTC
CDR3 protein: CATNDRLGYGYTF

V gene: TRBV19
J gene: TRBJ2-7
D gene: NA
clone size: NA
CDR3 DNA: TGTGCCAGTAGTGCCTCTCTAGGATCCTACGAGCAGTACTTC
CDR3 protein: CASSASLGSYEQYF

V gene: TRBV3-1/TRBV3-2
J gene: TRBJ2-1
D gene: TRBD2
clone size: once
CDR3 DNA: TGTGCCAGCAGCCAAGTAGCGGGGAGGGATGAGCAGTTCTTC
CDR3 protein: CASSQVAGRDEQFF

V gene: TRBV27
J gene: TRBJ1-4
D gene: NA
clone size: NA
CDR3 DNA: TGTGCCAGCAGTTTATCCGCGGACTCTATAAAACTGTTTTTT
CDR3 protein: CASSLSADSIKLFF

V gene: TRBV29-1
J gene: TRBJ2-7
D gene: NA
clone size: once
CDR3 DNA: TGCAGCGTTGCCCAGGGGTACGAGCAGTACTTC
CDR3 protein: CSVAQGYEQYF

V gene: TRBV18
J gene: TRBJ1-4
D gene: TRBD1
clone size: NA
CDR3 DNA: TGTGCCAGCTCATCGACAGGGTTCAATAATGAAAAACTGTTTTTT
CDR3 protein: CASSSTGFNNEKLFF

V gene: TRBV11-3
J gene: TRBJ2-7
D gene: NA
clone size: NA
CDR3 DNA: TGTGCCAGCAGCCTCGGCAGGGGACTACCCTACGAGCAGTACTTC
CDR3 protein: CASSLGRGLPYEQYF

V gene: TRBV7-8
J gene: TRBJ1-1
D gene: NA
clone size: NA
CDR3 DNA: TGTGCCAGCAGCTTGCGGGCCTCACGGAACACTGAAGCTTTCTTT
CDR3 protein: CASSLRASRNTEAFF

V gene: TRBV28
J gene: TRBJ2-2
D gene: TRBD2
clone size: NA
CDR3 DNA: TGTGCCAGCAGTTCCCGAGGGTGGTGGGCTAGCGGGAGGGCCGGCACCGGGGAGCTGTTTTTT
CDR3 protein: CASSSRGWWASGRAGTGELFF

V gene: TRBV3-1/TRBV3-2
J gene: TRBJ2-5
D gene: TRBD1
clone size: NA
CDR3 DNA: TGTGCCAGCAGCCAAGAAGTAGGAACGGGACAGGGGAACTTC
CDR3 protein: CASSQEVGTGQGNF

V gene: TRBV30
J gene: TRBJ2-1
D gene: TRBD2
clone size: NA
CDR3 DNA: TGTGCCTGGAGTGTGGGTTGGGGAGTTGGCGGGAGCTCCGACAATGAGCAGTTCTTC
CDR3 protein: CAWSVGWGVGGSSDNEQFF

V gene: TRBV19
J gene: TRBJ2-5
D gene: NA
clone size: NA
CDR3 DNA: TGTGCCAGTAGTATATCAGGGTTTGGGGAGACCCAGTACTTC
CDR3 protein: CASSISGFGETQYF

V gene: TRBV19
J gene: TRBJ1-2
D gene: TRBD1
clone size: NA
CDR3 DNA: TGTGCCAGTATGGGACAGGGGCAGAACTATGGCTACACCTTC
CDR3 protein: CASMGQGQNYGYTF

V gene: TRBV24-1
J gene: TRBJ2-7
D gene: TRBD1
clone size: NA
CDR3 DNA: TGTGCCACCAGTGACCCCGGGACAGGGGGTCGCGAGCAGTACTTC
CDR3 protein: CATSDPGTGGREQYF

V gene: TRBV9
J gene: TRBJ1-1
D gene: NA
clone size: NA
CDR3 DNA: TGTGCCAGCAGCGTAGAACCTATGAACACTGAAGCTTTCTTT
CDR3 protein: CASSVEPMNTEAFF

V gene: TRBV6-4
J gene: TRBJ2-1
D gene: NA
clone size: NA
CDR3 DNA: TGTGCCAGCAGTGTACGCGGGGGCTCCAATGAGCAGTTCTTC
CDR3 protein: CASSVRGGSNEQFF

V gene: TRBV2
J gene: TRBJ2-1
D gene: TRBD2
clone size: NA
CDR3 DNA: TGTGCCAGCATAGCGGGGTATGAGCAGTTCTTC
CDR3 protein: CASIAGYEQFF

V gene: TRBV7-8
J gene: TRBJ1-1
D gene: NA
clone size: NA
CDR3 DNA: TGTGCCAGCAGCTTATCCGGAACTTGGAGCACTGAAGCTTTCTTT
CDR3 protein: CASSLSGTWSTEAFF